The clone carrying this T cell receptor beta chain has only a few counts. Its specificity is unknown. Method: immunoSEQ multiplex PCR; TCRdb's copy keeps in-frame clones and lacks some. The table has just under 30,000 clones, approximately 86% seen once. This entry comes from a study of somatic mutations in cytotoxic T cells in rheumatoid arthritis. General study results and limits: Some patients, 8 of 65, had a largest CD8+ clone that exceeded 20% of CD8+ cells. For rheumatoid arthritis patients, CD8+ clonality increased with age, whereas it did not in healthy controls. Neither rheumatoid arthritis patients nor age-matched healthy controls had significantly different CD8+ T-cell clonality from the other group.

Positive selection with magnetic beads achieved the isolation of CD4+ and CD8+ cells, followed by a flow cytometry check of purity. V was trimmed by 2 bases and J by 5 bases, leaving 13 bases between them. The CDR3 covers 14 residues. Germline assignment: CDR1 SGDLS and CDR2 YYNGEE. The chain carries TRBV9 and TRBJ2-5; tentatively, D is TRBD2 (6 bases). The sequence was collected from an adult with rheumatoid arthritis. The sequenced sample consisted of CD8+ T cells sorted from blood. The CDR3 region has the DNA TGTGCCAGCAGCGTGACGGGAGACTGGGAGACCCAGTACTTC. This codes for CASSVTGDWETQYF.